Listed here is a single T cell receptor beta chain. The target of this receptor is not known. One end of the junction does not line up with germline, which may come from a read error. Using a constant-region primer and ProtoScript II reverse transcriptase, TCRbeta-specific cDNA was reverse-transcribed from 400 to 550 ng total RNA. Three nested multiplex PCR rounds, following a slightly modified ARM-PCR procedure, were used to build the TCRbeta libraries. Multiplex TRBV1-TRBV30 forward primers and a Cbeta reverse primer were used in the first two PCR rounds, each of which was run for approximately 9 cycles. Sample barcodes and Illumina adapters were added in a final 25-cycle PCR with Deep VentR polymerase. Amplicons of 200-500 bp were gel-purified with a QIAquick gel extraction kit before sequencing. The TCRbeta amplicons were sequenced with 250-bp paired-end reads on an Illumina HiSeq 2500. As for the authors' bioinformatics: Reads were quality-trimmed with Trimmomatic v0.33, and paired reads were merged with FLASH v1.2.11 to recover full CDR3 sequences. V, D and J germline segments were assigned to the rearranged TCRbeta sequences using MiGEC v1.2.1b. Clonotype statistics and Shannon-Wiener diversity indices were calculated with VDJtools v1.0.0. To reduce sampling bias, subsequent analyses other than the diversity analysis used only the 250 most abundant clonotypes in each sample. TCRdb cleaned the public reads at Q25 with fastp, built clones with MiXCR and kept in-frame beta chains. Records with the same CDR3 protein are collapsed into one entry carrying the most frequent genes and DNA. Clone size and V and J calls follow TCRdb, not the original study. Recorded for this sample are fewer than 150,000 distinct CDR3 sequences; 50% to 70% of them occurred a single time. Jointly, the top ten make up about a tenth of the sample.

CDR1 SGHAT and CDR2 FQNNGV are derived from the germline V gene. Counted from cysteine to phenylalanine, this CDR3 has 18 amino acids. Of the read, only the CDR3 DNA is kept; its 54 bases are in frame from base 1. This specimen belongs to a study of tumor-infiltrating lymphocytes in primary liver carcinoma (dated by TCRdb to the late 2010s). Context from the whole study: Hepatocellular carcinoma (four) or combined HCC and intrahepatic cholangiocarcinoma (one) was present in the five patients, who were three men and two women aged 30 to 69 years. The tumors of the five patients were staged as T1-T3 N0M0, with maximum diameters ranging from 4.2 to 10 cm. Each sample produced roughly 3.5 to 8 million productive TCRbeta reads, and read depth showed no significant difference between tissue types. The study combined TCRbeta repertoire sequencing, expression microarrays and whole-exome sequencing across five regions of each liver tumor, with adjacent normal tissue and blood. A total of 35 specimens from 5 patients, comprising some 25 tumor regions, 5 adjacent noncancerous liver tissues and 5 peripheral blood samples, were covered by TCRbeta repertoire sequencing. The 25 or so tumor region samples were profiled with Agilent mRNA microarrays so that TCRbeta repertoire diversity could be related to the local molecular phenotype. Reproducibility between technical replicate repertoires was high, with correlation coefficients above 0.98 and mean shared-clone rates about 0.91.

Without any cell sorting, total RNA and DNA were co-extracted from about 20-30 mg of bulk tissue using the AllPrep DNA/RNA mini kit. About 5 patients with histopathologically diagnosed primary liver carcinoma underwent surgical resection in China between November 2015 and March 2016. Chronic HBV infection was present in the patients, and the patients were treatment-naive at sampling. Each tumor was sampled at five spatially separated regions: the tumor centre plus the superior, inferior, left-lateral and right-lateral poles. According to histology, viable tumor cells made up more than 80% of every tumor sample. Fresh tumor and adjacent tissue pieces were bisected, with one half stored in RNAlater at -80 degrees C and the other half sent for histology. General study outcomes and caveats: The top 250 clones made up a significantly larger repertoire fraction in tumors than in blood (p = 0.039). Only about 8-25% of top clones were found in all five regions of a tumor, suggesting spatial heterogeneity of tumor-infiltrating T cells. Consistent with antigen-driven expansion, pairs of tumor regions showed higher repertoire overlap (mean around 36%) than either tumor-adjacent pairs (roughly 17%) or tumor-blood pairs (around 14%). Comparison of CD4+ and CD8+ T cell repertoires was precluded by the use of bulk unsorted samples. Because only the TCR beta chain was sequenced and unpaired alpha chains were not captured, true repertoire diversity is likely underestimated. The study included only a few patients, and the authors note findings should be validated in a larger study.

Recombination joined TRBV11-2 with TRBJ2-1, and TRBD2 aligns with 15 junction nucleotides. The sample consisted of liver tumor tissue from sampling region 1. The cell subset or site label corresponds to: tumor region T1, superior pole. The clonotype was recovered from a woman aged 55-69 years with primary liver carcinoma and hepatitis B virus infection. The DNA sequence follows: TGTGCCAGCAGCTTTGGACTAGCGGGAGGGCGAGCCGTGAATGACCAGTTCTTC. Its translation is CASSFGLAGGRAVNDQFF.